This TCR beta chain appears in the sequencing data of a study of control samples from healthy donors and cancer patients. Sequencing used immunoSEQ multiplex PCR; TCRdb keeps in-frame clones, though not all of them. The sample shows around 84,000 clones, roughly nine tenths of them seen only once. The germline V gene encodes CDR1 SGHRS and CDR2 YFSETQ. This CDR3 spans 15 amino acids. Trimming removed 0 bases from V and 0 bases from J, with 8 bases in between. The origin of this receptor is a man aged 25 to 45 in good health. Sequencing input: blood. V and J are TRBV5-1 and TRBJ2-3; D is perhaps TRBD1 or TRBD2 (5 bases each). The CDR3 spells CASSLVGTSTDTQYF. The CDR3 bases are TGCGCCAGCAGCTTGGTAGGGACGAGCACAGATACGCAGTATTTT.